This T cell receptor (beta chain) was identified during a study of cytomegalovirus exposure and HLA in healthy donors (dated by TCRdb to 2016 to 2017). General notes on the study: A later analysis indicated that the 100 to 150 validation repertoires were generated on the platform also employed for the roughly 650 repertoires of the first cohort. In addition to the first cohort of 666 subjects, a separate validation cohort of around 110 different subjects was used. To predict cytomegalovirus infection status, the study brought together high-throughput TCR immunosequencing, statistical association of individual TCRs with disease status, and machine learning. The study aimed to test whether signatures of past pathogen exposure could be identified by cataloging public T cell receptors.

Study-wide findings and limitations: In vitro tests confirmed that three of the cytomegalovirus-associated TCR beta chains recognize cytomegalovirus antigens. The classifier was reported to diagnose cytomegalovirus status with high specificity and sensitivity in both the original and validation cohorts. According to the authors, the approach could potentially be generalized to other disease states and immunological phenotypes. The validation cohort had no HLA typing available for a later analysis, so co-occurrence within that cohort was assessed over all 130 or so repertoires. The study gave a list of around 170 TCR beta chains associated with cytomegalovirus. In a later analysis, TCRs clustered in the first cohort were found to also tend to co-occur in the roughly 110 validation repertoires, with 94% of cluster scores above 0. While some public TCRs were present in many individuals, most TCR sequences turned up only very rarely across donors.

Library prep was done by the immunoSEQ multiplex PCR assay. For the original study's pipeline: A statistical classification framework was built for diagnosing cytomegalovirus status from the catalog of TCR beta chain sequences. The clones in this table, taken by TCRdb from immuneACCESS, are in-frame only. Not every clone is retained; where verified, under half of the shortfall comes from an unresolved V gene, and the cause of the rest is unknown. That table furnishes V, J and clone size, whereas the DNA furnished D and trimming. The sample has 150,000 to 200,000 clones on record, 75% to 90% of them singletons. The top ten clones comprise roughly 7.5% of the sample. Separate from the approximately 670-subject first cohort, the validation cohort of about 130 subjects was the group to which the donors belonged. Concerning this clone: Its antigen is currently not known. Base qualities were left out, and no much larger clone turns up one base away.

The sequencing input was PBMCs. The origin of this receptor is a man aged 18-30 years in good health and CMV-seropositive.

The nucleotides are TGTGCCAGCAGCCCCGGGAAGGGGGCCGTCTACGAGCAGTACTTC. This translates into CASSPGKGAVYEQYF. The chain was built from TRBV5-6 and TRBJ2-7; TRBD1 agrees with 7 junctional bases. The germline V and J ends show losses of 4 bases and 3 bases respectively, and no gene match explains 10 bases of the junction. The germline V gene sets CDR1 to SGHDT and CDR2 to YYEEEE. The CDR3, from cysteine to phenylalanine, totals 15 residues. Only CDR3 DNA remains: 45 bases, in frame from the first base.